One and the same sample provided the 16 T cell receptor beta chains below, sequenced in a study of T cell responses to AZD1222 COVID-19 vaccine. TCRdb's table, derived via immunoSEQ multiplex PCR, lists solely in-frame clones and lacks some. The sample yields around 91,000 clones, approximately 90% seen once. The starting material was peripheral blood, obtained 28 days after the second AZD1222 dose. The source is an adult who received the AZD1222 COVID-19 vaccine.

The chain joins TRBV20-1 to TRBJ2-7; D may be TRBD2 (5 bases). V was clipped by 3 bases and J by 0 bases, with 15 bases between them. This CDR3 has 15 residues. Germline CDR1 and CDR2: DFQATT and SNEGSKA (reference sequence). CDR3 amino acids: CSASPTRGFSYEQYF. The CDR3 bases are TGCAGTGCTAGTCCCACACGGGGATTCTCCTACGAGCAGTACTTC.

The genes are TRBV2 and TRBJ1-5; 7 nucleotides match TRBD1. With 6 bases clipped from V and 3 bases from J, the junction kept 2 bases outside the gene matches. CDR1 SNHLY and CDR2 FYNNEI come from the germline V gene. The CDR3 has 13 residues. DNA for the CDR3: TGTGCCAGCAGGGGACAGCCCAATCAGCCCCAGCATTTT. Protein: CASRGQPNQPQHF.

The chain couples TRBV10-2 to TRBJ1-1; 7 bases match TRBD1. The CDR3 runs to 15 residues. CDR1 is WSHSY, CDR2 SAAADI, per germline. J lost 1 base, V lost 8 bases, and 10 bases had no gene match. DNA of the CDR3: TGCGCCAGCGGATTGTCAGGGGGGCAGAACACTGAAGCTTTCTTT. Its translation is CASGLSGGQNTEAFF.

The CDR3 loop is CASSLPLGQTHYGYTF. As DNA, the CDR3 is TGTGCCAGCAGTTTACCTCTGGGACAGACCCACTATGGCTACACCTTC. This sequence joins TRBV6-2 or TRBV6-3 and TRBJ1-2; 7 bases are a match to TRBD1. CDR3 length equals 16 residues. J lost 3 bases, V lost 4 bases, and 11 bases had no gene match. The germline gives CDR1 MNHEY, CDR2 SVGEGT.

The CDR3 DNA reads TGTGCCAGCAGTTCTACCGGGACTAGCGGGAGGGATGAGCAGTTCTTC. Its translation: CASSSTGTSGRDEQFF. The chain joins TRBV5-6 to TRBJ2-1; 16 bases map to TRBD2. The V and J ends lost 5 bases and 8 bases, in that order; junction bases with no gene match: 7. Per the germline V gene, CDR1 is SGHDT and CDR2 is YYEEEE. The CDR3 is 16 amino acids.

This clone was detected only once. The chain has TRBV10-2 and TRBJ1-2, with D perhaps TRBD1 (6 bases). CDR3 length: 16 residues. From germline, CDR1 is WSHSY and CDR2 SAAADI. V dropped 4 bases and J dropped 0 bases, with 15 bases sitting between them. CDR3 DNA: TGCGCCAGCAGTGGCGTGGGGGACAAAGCTAACTATGGCTACACCTTC. Residues: CASSGVGDKANYGYTF.

The rearrangement links TRBV28 to TRBJ1-1; no definite D call. Germline lookup yields CDR1 MDHEN and CDR2 SYDVKM. The CDR3 spans 16 residues. The V gene lost 2 bases and the J gene lost 0 bases, with 13 bases spanning the gap. DNA for the CDR3: TGTGCCAGCAGTTTAGACGATCTGGTTATGAACACTGAAGCTTTCTTT. Protein product: CASSLDDLVMNTEAFF. Drawing the rest from reference TRBV28 and TRBJ1-1, the complete variable domain is DVKVTQSSRYLVKRTGEKVFLECVQDMDHENMFWYRQDPGLGLRLIYFSYDVKMKEKGDIPEGYSVSREKKERFSLILESASTNQTSMYLCASSLDDLVMNTEAFFGQGTRLTVV.

The V call is TRBV4-2, the J call TRBJ1-6; possible D gene TRBD1, 5 bases. This CDR3 has 15 residues. CDR1 and CDR2 (germline): LGHNA, YNFKEQ. The V end was cut by 1 base, the J end by 5 bases, with 9 bases between. Here the CDR3 DNA reads TGTGCCAGCAGCCAAGCCGGGACTAATAATTCACCCCTCCACTTT. Encoded protein: CASSQAGTNNSPLHF.

The chain links TRBV24-1 to TRBJ2-5, with 11 bases fitting TRBD2. Trimming at V came to 4 bases and at J to 4 bases, leaving 16 bases not matched to a gene. Germline CDR1 KGHDR, CDR2 SFDVKD. This CDR3 spans 19 amino acids. CDR3 loop: CATSDSSGRIIHTRETQYF. The CDR3 bases are TGTGCCACCAGTGACTCTAGCGGGAGGATTATCCATACAAGAGAGACCCAGTACTTC.

V usage is TRBV18 and J usage is TRBJ1-5; possibly TRBD1 for D (6 bases). The CDR3 extends over 16 amino acids. The germline V gene has CDR1 KGHSH and CDR2 LQKENI. The V gene lost 3 bases and the J gene lost 0 bases, with 12 bases spanning the gap. The CDR3 protein is CASSPGTPYSNQPQHF. The CDR3 nucleotides are TGTGCCAGCTCACCCGGGACACCTTATAGCAATCAGCCCCAGCATTTT. Full variable domain (outside the CDR3, taken from reference TRBV18 and TRBJ1-5): NAGVMQNPRHLVRRRGQEARLRCSPMKGHSHVYWYRQLPEEGLKFMVYLQKENIIDESGMPKERFSAEFPKEGPSILRIQQVVRGDSAAYFCASSPGTPYSNQPQHFGDGTRLSIL.

This chain joins TRBV2 and TRBJ2-5; 8 nucleotides match TRBD2. The V gene end was trimmed by 1 base and the J gene end by 5 bases; junction bases not matched to a gene: 6. CDR3 size: 15 residues. Per the germline V gene, CDR1 is SNHLY and CDR2 is FYNNEI. The CDR3 here is CASSEERERWETQYF. Written as DNA, the CDR3 is TGTGCCAGCAGTGAAGAGCGGGAGCGCTGGGAGACCCAGTACTTC.

This chain connects TRBV28 to TRBJ2-5, with 7 bases identical to TRBD2. Germline V CDR1 and CDR2: MDHEN, SYDVKM. V shed 8 bases and J 7 bases; nucleotides not matched to a gene: 7. CDR3 length: 12 amino acids. CDR3 sequence (DNA): TGTGCCAGCGGTACAGCGGGAAGGACCCAGTACTTC. It encodes CASGTAGRTQYF.

V gene TRBV28 combines with J gene TRBJ2-3; the D gene is possibly TRBD2 (5 bases). The V end lost 5 bases, the J end lost 3 bases, and 12 bases lay between the germline ends. The CDR3 is made up of 14 amino acids. The germline V gene has CDR1 MDHEN and CDR2 SYDVKM. The CDR3 coding sequence is TGTGCCAGCAGTCTCTCCGGGGAGACAGATACGCAGTATTTT. Translating it yields CASSLSGETDTQYF.

The chain is built from TRBV6-5 and TRBJ1-1; 8 bases map to TRBD1. Germline values: CDR1 MNHEY, CDR2 SVGAGI. Trimming removed 6 bases from V and 7 bases from J; junction bases left unmatched: 7. The CDR3 contains 13 residues. This CDR3 is CASSLRTGNEAFF. The CDR3 bases are TGTGCCAGCAGCCTTCGGACAGGGAATGAAGCTTTCTTT.

This rearrangement joins TRBV10-3 to TRBJ2-7; D possibly corresponds to TRBD1 (6 bases). The V gene's germline CDR1 is ENHRY and CDR2 SYGVKD. CDR3 length: 13 residues. The germline V and J ends were trimmed by 10 bases and 2 bases, with 15 bases remaining between them. CDR3 region: CASHRERAYEQYF. The CDR3 region has the DNA TGTGCCAGCCACAGGGAGAGGGCCTACGAGCAGTACTTC.

The chain combines TRBV7-6 with TRBJ2-7; 9 bases fit TRBD2. Germline V gives CDR1 SGHVS, CDR2 FNYEAQ. With V trimmed by 5 bases and J by 4 bases, 9 bases remained unmatched. The CDR3 contains 15 residues. CDR3 bases: TGTGCCAGCAGCCGCGCGGGAGGGCTAAAATACGAGCAGTACTTC. It specifies CASSRAGGLKYEQYF. The full variable domain, completed using reference TRBV7-6 and TRBJ2-7, is GAGVSQSPRYKVTKRGQDVALRCDPISGHVSLYWYRQALGQGPEFLTYFNYEAQQDKSGLPNDRFSAERPEGSISTLTIQRTEQRDSAMYRCASSRAGGLKYEQYFGPGTRLTVT.